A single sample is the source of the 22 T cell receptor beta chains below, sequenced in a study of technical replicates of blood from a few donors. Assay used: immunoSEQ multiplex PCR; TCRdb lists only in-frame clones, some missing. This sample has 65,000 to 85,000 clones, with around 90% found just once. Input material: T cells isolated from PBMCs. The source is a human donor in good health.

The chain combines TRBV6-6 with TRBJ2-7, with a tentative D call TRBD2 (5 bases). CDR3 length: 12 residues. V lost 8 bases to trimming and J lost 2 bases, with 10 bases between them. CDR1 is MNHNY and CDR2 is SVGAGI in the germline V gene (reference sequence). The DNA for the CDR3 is TGTGCCAGCTCCGGGGTGGCCTACGAGCAGTACTTC. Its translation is CASSGVAYEQYF.

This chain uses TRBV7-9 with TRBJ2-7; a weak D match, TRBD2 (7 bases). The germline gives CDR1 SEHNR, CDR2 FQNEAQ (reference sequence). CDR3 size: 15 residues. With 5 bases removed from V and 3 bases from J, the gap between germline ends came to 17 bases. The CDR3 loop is CASSVGGGGGYEQYF. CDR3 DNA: TGTGCCAGCAGCGTCGGGGGAGGGGGGGGCTACGAGCAGTACTTC.

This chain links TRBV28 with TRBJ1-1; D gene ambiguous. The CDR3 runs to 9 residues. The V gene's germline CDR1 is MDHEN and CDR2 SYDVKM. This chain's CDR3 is CDPGTEAFF. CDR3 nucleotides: TGTGATCCCGGCACTGAAGCTTTCTTT.

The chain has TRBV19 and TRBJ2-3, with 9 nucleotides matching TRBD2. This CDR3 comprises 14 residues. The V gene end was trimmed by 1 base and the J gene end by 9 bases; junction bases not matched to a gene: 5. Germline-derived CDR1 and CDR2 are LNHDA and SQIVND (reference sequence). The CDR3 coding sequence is TGTGCCAGTAGTATAGCCCTAGCGGGAAGAACGCAGTATTTT. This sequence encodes CASSIALAGRTQYF.

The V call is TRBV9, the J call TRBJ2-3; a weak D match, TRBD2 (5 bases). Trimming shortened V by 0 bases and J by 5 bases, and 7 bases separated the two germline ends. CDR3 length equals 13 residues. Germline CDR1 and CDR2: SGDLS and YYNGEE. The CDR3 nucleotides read TGTGCCAGCAGCGTAGGAGGGAGAGATACGCAGTATTTT. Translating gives CASSVGGRDTQYF. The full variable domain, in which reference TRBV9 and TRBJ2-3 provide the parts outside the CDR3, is DSGVTQTPKHLITATGQRVTLRCSPRSGDLSVYWYQQSLDQGLQFLIQYYNGEERAKGNILERFSAQQFPDLHSELNLSSLELGDSALYFCASSVGGRDTQYFGPGTRLTVL.

The CDR3 nucleotides are TGTGCCAGCAGTGAACCGGGACAGGGGAACACTGAAGCTTTCTTT. Translation gives CASSEPGQGNTEAFF. The V gene is TRBV6-1, the J gene TRBJ1-1; 9 bases align to TRBD1. The CDR3 sequence is 15 residues long. CDR1 MNHNS and CDR2 SASEGT come from the germline V gene. V was pared by 2 bases and J by 1 base, with 2 bases of the junction left unmatched.

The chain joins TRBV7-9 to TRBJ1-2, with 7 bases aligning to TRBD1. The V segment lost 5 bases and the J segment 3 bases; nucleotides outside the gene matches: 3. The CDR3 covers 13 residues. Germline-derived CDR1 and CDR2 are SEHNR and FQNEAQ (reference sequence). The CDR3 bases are TGTGCCAGCAGCCCCACAGGGGACTATGGCTACACCTTC. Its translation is CASSPTGDYGYTF.

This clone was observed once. The chain's CDR3 is CASSLFASAYEQYF. The CDR3, as DNA: TGTGCCAGCAGCTTATTCGCTAGCGCCTACGAGCAGTACTTC. The rearrangement joins TRBV11-2 to TRBJ2-7; possible D gene TRBD2, 6 bases. Between the trimmed V and J ends, which lost 2 bases and 2 bases, there was a span of 10 bases. The CDR3 length is 14 residues. Germline values: CDR1 SGHAT, CDR2 FQNNGV. The whole variable domain, filled in from reference TRBV11-2 and TRBJ2-7, reads EAGVAQSPRYKIIEKRQSVAFWCNPISGHATLYWYQQILGQGPKLLIQFQNNGVVDDSQLPKDRFSAERLKGVDSTLKIQPAKLEDSAVYLCASSLFASAYEQYFGPGTRLTVT.

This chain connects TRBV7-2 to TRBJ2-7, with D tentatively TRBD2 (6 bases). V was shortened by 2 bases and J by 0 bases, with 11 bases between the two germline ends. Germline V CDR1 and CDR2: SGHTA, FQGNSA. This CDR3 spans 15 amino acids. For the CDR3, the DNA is TGTGCCAGCAGCTTATCTGGGGGGAACTCCTACGAGCAGTACTTC. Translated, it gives CASSLSGGNSYEQYF.

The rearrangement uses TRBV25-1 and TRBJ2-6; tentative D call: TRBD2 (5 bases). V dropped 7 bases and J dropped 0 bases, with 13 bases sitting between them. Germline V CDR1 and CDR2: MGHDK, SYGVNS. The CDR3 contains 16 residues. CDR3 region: CASTPSRASGANVLTF. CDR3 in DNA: TGTGCCAGCACGCCCTCGAGGGCCTCTGGGGCCAACGTCCTGACTTTC. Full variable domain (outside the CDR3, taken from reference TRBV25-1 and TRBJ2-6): EADIYQTPRYLVIGTGKKITLECSQTMGHDKMYWYQQDPGMELHLIHYSYGVNSTEKGDLSSESTVSRIRTEHFPLTLESARPSHTSQYLCASTPSRASGANVLTFGAGSRLTVL.

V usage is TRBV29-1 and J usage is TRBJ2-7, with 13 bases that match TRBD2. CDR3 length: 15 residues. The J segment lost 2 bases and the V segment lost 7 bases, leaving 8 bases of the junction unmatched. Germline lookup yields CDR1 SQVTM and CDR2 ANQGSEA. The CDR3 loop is CSARGGLAGAYEQYF. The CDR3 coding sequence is TGCAGCGCTCGAGGAGGACTAGCGGGAGCCTACGAGCAGTACTTC.

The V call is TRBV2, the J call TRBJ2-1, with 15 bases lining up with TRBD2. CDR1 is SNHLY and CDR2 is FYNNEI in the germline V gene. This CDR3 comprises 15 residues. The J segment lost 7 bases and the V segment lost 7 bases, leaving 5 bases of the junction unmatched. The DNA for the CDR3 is TGTGCCAGCATCAAAGGACTAGCGGGAGGGAATGAGCAGTTCTTC. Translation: CASIKGLAGGNEQFF.

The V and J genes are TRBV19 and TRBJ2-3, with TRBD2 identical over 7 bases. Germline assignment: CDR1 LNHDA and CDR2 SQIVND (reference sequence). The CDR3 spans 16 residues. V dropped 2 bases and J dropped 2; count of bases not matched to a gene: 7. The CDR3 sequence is CASSILGGDPTDTQYF. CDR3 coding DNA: TGTGCCAGTAGTATACTTGGGGGGGACCCCACAGATACGCAGTATTTT.

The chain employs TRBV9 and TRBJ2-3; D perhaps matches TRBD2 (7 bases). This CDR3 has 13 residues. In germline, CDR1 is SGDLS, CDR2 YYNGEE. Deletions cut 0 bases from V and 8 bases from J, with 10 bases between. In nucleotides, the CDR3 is TGTGCCAGCAGCGTAGAGGGAGGGGGTACGCAGTATTTT. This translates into CASSVEGGGTQYF.

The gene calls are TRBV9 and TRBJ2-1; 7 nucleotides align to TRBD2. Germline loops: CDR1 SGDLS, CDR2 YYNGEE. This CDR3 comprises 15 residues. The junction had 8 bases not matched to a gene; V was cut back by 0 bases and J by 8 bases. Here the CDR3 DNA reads TGTGCCAGCAGCGTAGAAGACGGGAGGATAGATGAGCAGTTCTTC. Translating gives CASSVEDGRIDEQFF.

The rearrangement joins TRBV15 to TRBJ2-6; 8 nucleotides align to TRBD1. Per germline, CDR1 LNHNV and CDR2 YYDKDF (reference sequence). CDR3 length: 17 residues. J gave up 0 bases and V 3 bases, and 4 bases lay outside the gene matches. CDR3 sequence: CATSSDRGFSGANVLTF. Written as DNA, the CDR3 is TGTGCCACCAGCAGCGACAGGGGATTCTCTGGGGCCAACGTCCTGACTTTC. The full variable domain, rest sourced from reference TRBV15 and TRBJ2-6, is DAMVIQNPRYQVTQFGKPVTLSCSQTLNHNVMYWYQQKSSQAPKLLFHYYDKDFNNEADTPDNFQSRRPNTSFCFLDIRSPGLGDTAMYLCATSSDRGFSGANVLTFGAGSRLTVL.

The CDR3 DNA sequence: TGTGCCAGTATGAGCTGGGACATCGATGGAAACACCATATATTTT. Protein product: CASMSWDIDGNTIYF. J is TRBJ1-3 and V is TRBV19, with D possibly TRBD1 on 6 matching bases. With 7 bases removed from V and 3 bases from J, the gap between germline ends came to 16 bases. This CDR3 contains 15 residues. The germline V gene encodes CDR1 LNHDA and CDR2 SQIVND (reference sequence).

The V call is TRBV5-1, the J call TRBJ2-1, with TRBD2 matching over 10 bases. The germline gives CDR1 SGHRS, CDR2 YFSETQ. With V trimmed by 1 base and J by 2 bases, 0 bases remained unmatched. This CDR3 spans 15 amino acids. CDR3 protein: CASSLTSGAYNEQFF. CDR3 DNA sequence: TGCGCCAGCAGCTTGACTAGCGGGGCCTACAATGAGCAGTTCTTC.

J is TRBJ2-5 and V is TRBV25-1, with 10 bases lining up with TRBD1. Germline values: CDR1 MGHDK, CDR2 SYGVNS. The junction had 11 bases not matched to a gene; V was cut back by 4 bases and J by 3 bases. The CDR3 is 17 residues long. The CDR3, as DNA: TGTGCCAGCAGTGGCCTAAGGGACAGGGGATGGGAAGAGACCCAGTACTTC. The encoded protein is CASSGLRDRGWEETQYF.

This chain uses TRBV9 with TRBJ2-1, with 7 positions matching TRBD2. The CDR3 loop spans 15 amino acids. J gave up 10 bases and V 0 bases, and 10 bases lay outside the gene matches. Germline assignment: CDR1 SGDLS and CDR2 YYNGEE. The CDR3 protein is CASSVAWRELNEQFF. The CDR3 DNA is TGTGCCAGCAGCGTAGCTTGGCGGGAGTTAAACGAGCAGTTCTTC.

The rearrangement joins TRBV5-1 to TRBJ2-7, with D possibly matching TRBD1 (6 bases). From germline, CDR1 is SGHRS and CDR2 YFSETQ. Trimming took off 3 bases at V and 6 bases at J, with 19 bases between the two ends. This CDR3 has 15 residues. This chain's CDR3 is CASSWDTGTTSEQYF. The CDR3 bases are TGCGCCAGCAGCTGGGACACCGGGACAACCTCCGAGCAGTACTTC.

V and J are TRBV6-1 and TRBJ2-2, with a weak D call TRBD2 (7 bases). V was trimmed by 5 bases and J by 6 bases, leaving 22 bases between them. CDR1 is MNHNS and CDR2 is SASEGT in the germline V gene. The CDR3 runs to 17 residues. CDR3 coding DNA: TGTGCCAGCAGTCAAGATCCTTTGGGGGGGCGAGCCGGGGAGCTGTTTTTT. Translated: CASSQDPLGGRAGELFF.